This TCR beta chain was captured by sequencing in a study of OX40 agonist ivuxolimab in advanced cancers. Study in general: Patients undergoing dose escalation presented with hepatocellular carcinoma, melanoma, renal cell or head and neck cancer.

V was clipped by 1 base and J by 7 bases, with 7 bases between them. The CDR3 contains 12 residues. Germline lookup yields CDR1 LNHDA and CDR2 SQIVND (reference sequence). The repertoire was sequenced with immunoSEQ multiplex PCR; TCRdb's copy has only in-frame clones and lacks some. Seen here are about 40,000 clones, around 86% observed once, and the top ten hold roughly an eighth. This specimen consisted of CD4+ or CD8+ T cells sorted from blood, obtained in a trial of the OX40 agonist ivuxolimab. This TCR was sampled from an adult with an advanced solid tumor such as melanoma, head and neck, liver or kidney cancer. V is TRBV19 and J is TRBJ1-1; D not certain. The DNA for the CDR3 is TGTGCCAGTAGTATAGCGGCGTATGAAGCTTTCTTT. This sequence encodes CASSIAAYEAFF.